Listed here are 27 T cell receptor beta chains from one sample, sequenced in a study of blood T cell repertoires in COVID-19. TCRdb keeps only in-frame clones here, not all; method: immunoSEQ multiplex PCR. The table shows approximately 92,000 clones, with roughly 84% occurring only once. The sample was peripheral blood. These TCRs come from a man aged 70 or older with active or convalescent COVID-19.

The genes are TRBV27 and TRBJ2-6; possibly TRBD1 for D (5 bases). Deletions cut 2 bases from V and 0 bases from J, with 11 bases between. The CDR3 runs to 17 residues. CDR1 is MNHEY, CDR2 SMNVEV, per germline (reference sequence). CDR3 in amino acids: CASSLGAADSGANVLTF. The CDR3 DNA reads as TGTGCCAGCAGTTTAGGGGCAGCAGACTCTGGGGCCAACGTCCTGACTTTC. Combining the CDR3 with reference TRBV27 and TRBJ2-6 gives the whole variable domain EAQVTQNPRYLITVTGKKLTVTCSQNMNHEYMSWYRQDPGLGLRQIYYSMNVEVTDKGDVPEGYKVSRKEKRNFPLILESPSPNQTSLYFCASSLGAADSGANVLTFGAGSRLTVL.

The chain links TRBV7-9 to TRBJ2-7; a possible D gene is TRBD2 (5 bases). V dropped 1 base and J dropped 2 bases, with 21 bases sitting between them. The CDR3 spans 18 residues. Germline V gene sequence: CDR1 SEHNR, CDR2 FQNEAQ (reference sequence). DNA for the CDR3: TGTGCCAGCAGCTTAGATAGGGCGGGCTTTTTCCCAACCTACGAGCAGTACTTC. Amino acids: CASSLDRAGFFPTYEQYF.

The chain employs TRBV5-4 and TRBJ2-7; tentatively, D is TRBD1 (6 bases). The CDR3 totals 12 residues. V gave up 4 bases and J gave up 5 bases, with 10 bases separating them. Germline V gene lookup returns CDR1 SGHNT and CDR2 YYREEE (reference sequence). The CDR3 sequence: CASSTGSHEQYF. The CDR3 coding sequence is TGTGCCAGCAGCACAGGGTCCCACGAGCAGTACTTC.

The chain is built from TRBV28 and TRBJ1-2, with TRBD1 matching 7 bases. The J segment lost 8 bases and the V segment lost 5 bases, leaving 8 bases of the junction unmatched. This CDR3 comprises 13 residues. CDR1 is MDHEN and CDR2 is SYDVKM in the germline V gene. The chain's CDR3 is CASSLRDSQGYTF. The CDR3 DNA reads TGTGCCAGCAGTCTGAGGGACAGCCAGGGCTACACCTTC.

The chain has TRBV15 and TRBJ2-3; D perhaps matches TRBD2 (7 bases). Trimming removed 0 bases at V and 2 bases at J, with 21 bases between. This CDR3 region has 19 residues. Germline assignment: CDR1 LNHNV and CDR2 YYDKDF (reference sequence). The CDR3 DNA reads as TGTGCCACCAGCAGAGATCTCCTCCGGGGGGCTGGACACACAGATACGCAGTATTTT. This encodes CATSRDLLRGAGHTDTQYF.

The chain employs TRBV2 and TRBJ1-2, with D hard to call. Looked up from germline, CDR1 is SNHLY and CDR2 is FYNNEI. V shed 5 bases and J shed 2 bases, with 6 bases lying between them. The CDR3 contains 12 residues. CDR3 bases: TGTGCCAGCAGTCCCCAGAACTATGGCTACACCTTC. It is translated as CASSPQNYGYTF.

V gene TRBV30 combines with J gene TRBJ1-2; 7 nucleotides line up with TRBD1. This CDR3 has 13 amino acids. The germline CDR1 and CDR2 sequences are GTSNPN and SVGIG (reference sequence). J lost 6 bases, V lost 7 bases, and 11 bases had no gene match. The CDR3 DNA is TGTGCCTCGCACAGGGGATTCTCGGATGGCTACACCTTC. It encodes CASHRGFSDGYTF.

The genes are TRBV6-1 and TRBJ2-3, with TRBD2 matching over 7 bases. The J segment lost 4 bases and the V segment lost 3 bases, leaving 4 bases of the junction unmatched. This CDR3 is built from 14 residues. Germline assignment: CDR1 MNHNS and CDR2 SASEGT. The CDR3 DNA sequence: TGTGCCAGCAGTGAGCGGGGGAGATCAGATACGCAGTATTTT. This translates into CASSERGRSDTQYF.

This clone showed up just a few times. The J gene is TRBJ1-5, the V gene TRBV12-3 or TRBV12-4, with a possible D match to TRBD1 (6 bases). This CDR3 has 12 amino acids. Trimming pared 6 bases from V and 6 bases from J, leaving 9 bases between. CDR3 sequence: CASSRGGQPQHF. The CDR3 DNA reads as TGTGCCAGCAGCCGAGGGGGTCAGCCCCAGCATTTT.

In its sample, this clone was seen once. The J gene is TRBJ1-2, the V gene TRBV5-1; 12 bases match TRBD1. J gave up 6 bases and V 4 bases, and 7 bases lay outside the gene matches. The CDR3 loop spans 15 amino acids. Germline V gene sequence: CDR1 SGHRS, CDR2 YFSETQ. The CDR3 coding sequence is TGCGCCAGCAGCCCGGGGGGACAGGGGGCTCATGGCTACACCTTC. Translating it yields CASSPGGQGAHGYTF. Full variable domain (remainder filled in from reference TRBV5-1 and TRBJ1-2): KAGVTQTPRYLIKTRGQQVTLSCSPISGHRSVSWYQQTPGQGLQFLFEYFSETQRNKGNFPGRFSGRQFSNSRSEMNVSTLELGDSALYLCASSPGGQGAHGYTFGSGTRLTVV.

The rearrangement links TRBV18 to TRBJ1-2; D gene uncertain. Germline V gene data show CDR1 as KGHSH and CDR2 as LQKENI. The V end was cut by 2 bases, the J end by 5 bases, with 9 bases between. The CDR3 totals 13 residues. The CDR3, as DNA: TGTGCCAGCTCACCAGGCAATCTTTATGGCTACACCTTC. It codes for CASSPGNLYGYTF.

This chain uses TRBV7-6 with TRBJ2-3; maybe TRBD2 (7 bases). The CDR3 contains 16 residues. V dropped 4 bases and J dropped 5 bases, with 19 bases sitting between them. CDR1 and CDR2 (germline): SGHVS, FNYEAQ. CDR3 bases: TGTGCCAGCAGCTCCCCACTGGGGGGGGGCGGAGATACGCAGTATTTT. Residues: CASSSPLGGGGDTQYF.

The chain has TRBV6-2 or TRBV6-3 and TRBJ1-1, with D uncertain. The V gene's germline CDR1 is MNHEY and CDR2 SVGEGT. V lost 4 bases and J 2 bases, leaving 14 bases between the germline ends. This CDR3 is built from 15 residues. CDR3 region: CASSFHWAQNTEAFF. The CDR3 DNA reads TGTGCCAGCAGTTTCCACTGGGCTCAAAACACTGAAGCTTTCTTT.

The V and J genes are TRBV5-1 and TRBJ2-3; 13 nucleotides line up with TRBD2. This CDR3 contains 17 residues. Germline trimming cut 2 bases from V and 0 bases from J; bases unmatched to any gene: 3. The germline CDR1 and CDR2 sequences are SGHRS and YFSETQ. CDR3 sequence reads: CASSFTSGGVSTDTQYF. The CDR3 region has the DNA TGCGCCAGCAGCTTCACTAGCGGGGGGGTCAGCACAGATACGCAGTATTTT. The complete variable domain, with remaining parts taken from reference TRBV5-1 and TRBJ2-3, reads KAGVTQTPRYLIKTRGQQVTLSCSPISGHRSVSWYQQTPGQGLQFLFEYFSETQRNKGNFPGRFSGRQFSNSRSEMNVSTLELGDSALYLCASSFTSGGVSTDTQYFGPGTRLTVL.

The gene calls are TRBV6-4 and TRBJ1-2, with a possible D match to TRBD1 (6 bases). V gave up 2 bases and J gave up 8 bases, with 18 bases separating them. The CDR3 sequence is 15 residues long. CDR1 MRHNA and CDR2 SNTAGT come from the germline V gene. The CDR3 is CASSDGRTAFGGYTF. In nucleotides, the CDR3 is TGTGCCAGCAGTGACGGTCGGACAGCCTTTGGAGGCTACACCTTC.

V is TRBV7-9 and J is TRBJ2-1, with 7 positions matching TRBD1. With V trimmed by 5 bases and J by 1 base, 11 bases remained unmatched. Germline CDR1 and CDR2: SEHNR and FQNEAQ (reference sequence). CDR3 size: 17 residues. The CDR3 nucleotides are TGTGCCAGCAGCCCCGGTGGGCAGGGGGTTTCCTACAATGAGCAGTTCTTC. As protein: CASSPGGQGVSYNEQFF.

In this sample, this clone turned up a few times. This rearrangement joins TRBV4-1 to TRBJ1-6; possible D gene TRBD1, 6 bases. The CDR3 totals 17 residues. Germline values: CDR1 MGHRA, CDR2 YSYEKL. V dropped 0 bases and J dropped 0 bases, with 9 bases sitting between them. This CDR3 reads CASSQDTGSSYNSPLHF. CDR3 DNA: TGCGCCAGCAGCCAAGATACAGGGAGCTCCTATAATTCACCCCTCCACTTT.

V is TRBV15 and J is TRBJ1-3; tentative D call: TRBD1 (5 bases). The length of the CDR3 is 15 residues. Germline-derived CDR1 and CDR2 are LNHNV and YYDKDF (reference sequence). Trimming shortened V by 4 bases and J by 1 base, and 11 bases separated the two germline ends. The CDR3 loop reads CATSNLGTSGNTIYF. DNA of the CDR3: TGTGCCACCAGCAACTTGGGGACTTCTGGAAACACCATATATTTT.

The chain has TRBV7-2 and TRBJ1-1; no clear D. Germline V gene lookup returns CDR1 SGHTA and CDR2 FQGNSA. Trimming took 3 bases from V and 5 from J, leaving 16 bases between them. This CDR3 contains 15 residues. The chain's CDR3 is CASSFLSTLQTEAFF. In DNA form, the CDR3 reads TGTGCCAGCAGCTTTCTGAGTACCTTACAGACTGAAGCTTTCTTT. Drawing the rest from reference TRBV7-2 and TRBJ1-1, the complete variable domain is GAGVSQSPSNKVTEKGKDVELRCDPISGHTALYWYRQSLGQGLEFLIYFQGNSAPDKSGLPSDRFSAERTGGSVSTLTIQRTQQEDSAVYLCASSFLSTLQTEAFFGQGTRLTVV.

The rearrangement links TRBV28 to TRBJ2-5; TRBD1 aligns across 11 bases. The length of the CDR3 is 14 residues. With V trimmed by 4 bases and J by 4 bases, 2 bases remained unmatched. Germline assignment: CDR1 MDHEN and CDR2 SYDVKM. The CDR3 DNA is TGTGCCAGCAGTTGGGACAGGGGGAGAGAGACCCAGTACTTC. It translates to CASSWDRGRETQYF.

This clone was observed once. This rearrangement joins TRBV7-2 to TRBJ1-6; no reliable D call. Per germline, CDR1 SGHTA and CDR2 FQGNSA. CDR3 length: 14 residues. Trimming pared 5 bases from V and 2 bases from J, leaving 7 bases between. The CDR3 coding sequence is TGTGCCAGCAGCCTATTCACCTATAATTCACCCCTCCACTTT. This translates into CASSLFTYNSPLHF.

This clone was observed a few times. The CDR3 DNA follows: TGTGCCAGCAGTTTATCGTTGAGTTTCCCCCAGCATTTT. Translated, it gives CASSLSLSFPQHF. The rearrangement links TRBV27 to TRBJ1-5; no clear D. Trimming removed 0 bases from V and 10 bases from J, with 10 bases in between. Germline CDR1 reads MNHEY; CDR2 reads SMNVEV (reference sequence). The CDR3 covers 13 residues.

The chain combines TRBV3-1 (or the pseudogene TRBV3-2) with TRBJ2-5; D call uncertain. The germline CDR1 and CDR2 sequences are LGHDT and YNNKEL (reference sequence). Trimming cost V 4 bases and J 1 base, with 10 bases left between them. The CDR3 covers 14 residues. The CDR3 here is CASSPRLVQETQYF. In DNA, the CDR3 is TGTGCCAGCAGCCCCCGACTCGTCCAAGAGACCCAGTACTTC.

This clone came up a few times. DNA of the CDR3: TGTGCCAGCAGTTTACAAGGGGCGGGAAATCAGCCCCAGCATTTT. Translated, it gives CASSLQGAGNQPQHF. The chain recombines TRBV27 with TRBJ1-5; tentative D call: TRBD1 (5 bases). CDR3 size: 15 residues. Trimming stripped 2 bases from V and 4 bases from J, with 12 bases between. The germline V gene encodes CDR1 MNHEY and CDR2 SMNVEV (reference sequence).

This clone is a singleton in its sample. The gene calls are TRBV9 and TRBJ2-5; 8 bases line up with TRBD2. The J segment lost 2 bases and the V segment lost 3 bases, leaving 9 bases of the junction unmatched. Per the germline V gene, CDR1 is SGDLS and CDR2 is YYNGEE. The CDR3 is 16 amino acids. The CDR3 sequence is CASSAKRGWNQETQYF. The CDR3 DNA sequence: TGTGCCAGCAGCGCCAAGCGGGGGTGGAATCAAGAGACCCAGTACTTC.

The V call is TRBV12-3 or TRBV12-4, the J call TRBJ2-2; no clear D gene. This CDR3 region has 12 residues. V was clipped by 7 bases and J by 7 bases, with 10 bases between them. The CDR3 loop reads CASTLGVGELFF. Here the CDR3 DNA reads TGTGCCAGCACCCTTGGAGTCGGGGAGCTGTTTTTT.

This clone has a handful of counts. This chain joins TRBV5-1 and TRBJ1-1; perhaps TRBD1 as D (6 bases). V gave up 1 base and J gave up 4 bases, with 8 bases separating them. The CDR3 loop spans 13 amino acids. Germline V gene lookup returns CDR1 SGHRS and CDR2 YFSETQ. The CDR3 DNA follows: TGCGCCAGCAGCTTGCAGGGGTCCACTGAAGCTTTCTTT. Its translation: CASSLQGSTEAFF.